This TCR beta chain was profiled in a study of CD8 T cells in ankylosing spondylitis. Study-wide results and limits: Past studies reported some motif variants in reactive arthritis synovial fluid and blood.

MiXCR, run by TCRdb on the 5' RACE reads, gives a single entry per CDR3 protein. The table lists about 5,700 distinct CDR3 sequences, about 2% of them singletons. V lost 4 bases, J lost 4 bases, and 10 bases stayed unmatched. Germline loops: CDR1 SGDLS, CDR2 YYNGEE. The CDR3 contains 16 residues. This clonotype qualifies as medium-sized. The antigen is unknown. Sequencing was carried out using blood, either unsorted or a sorted T cell fraction (not recorded which). The V and J genes are TRBV9 and TRBJ2-3; 9 bases are a match to TRBD2. This receptor was taken from a male donor with ankylosing spondylitis or in good health (not recorded which). For the CDR3, the DNA is TGTGCCAGCAGCACCGGGACTAGCCCCGGCTCAGATACGCAGTATTTT. It codes for CASSTGTSPGSDTQYF.